This T cell receptor (beta chain) was observed in a study of radiation and T cells in renal cell carcinoma. Study-wide points: In blood, top tumor clones expanded by 2 weeks, shrinking by 4. Baseline intratumoral clonotype presence is unknown without pretreatment biopsies.

The method was immunoSEQ multiplex PCR; TCRdb's version includes in-frame clones alone and lacks a portion of them. The table has approximately 40,000 clones, 70% to 85% seen once. This clone has just a few counts. Its antigen is not identified. The CDR3 sequence is 14 residues long. Per germline, CDR1 SGHNT and CDR2 YENEEA. V lost 5 bases to trimming and J lost 5 bases, with 13 bases between them. Time point here: blood 4 weeks post-SBRT, at nephrectomy. As to treatment: 15 Gy SBRT to primary tumor, nephrectomy 4 weeks later. Nephrectomy followed 15 Gy stereotactic body radiation by 4 weeks. The patient's renal cell carcinoma had clear cell pathology.

The specimen was blood, collected from a patient whose treatment included radiotherapy and nephrectomy. This receptor was taken from a woman in her seventies with renal cell carcinoma. This rearrangement joins TRBV11-3 to TRBJ2-1, with no clear D. As DNA, the CDR3 is TGTGCCAGCAGCGCCACCCAAGTTAACAATGAGCAGTTCTTC. Translated, it gives CASSATQVNNEQFF.